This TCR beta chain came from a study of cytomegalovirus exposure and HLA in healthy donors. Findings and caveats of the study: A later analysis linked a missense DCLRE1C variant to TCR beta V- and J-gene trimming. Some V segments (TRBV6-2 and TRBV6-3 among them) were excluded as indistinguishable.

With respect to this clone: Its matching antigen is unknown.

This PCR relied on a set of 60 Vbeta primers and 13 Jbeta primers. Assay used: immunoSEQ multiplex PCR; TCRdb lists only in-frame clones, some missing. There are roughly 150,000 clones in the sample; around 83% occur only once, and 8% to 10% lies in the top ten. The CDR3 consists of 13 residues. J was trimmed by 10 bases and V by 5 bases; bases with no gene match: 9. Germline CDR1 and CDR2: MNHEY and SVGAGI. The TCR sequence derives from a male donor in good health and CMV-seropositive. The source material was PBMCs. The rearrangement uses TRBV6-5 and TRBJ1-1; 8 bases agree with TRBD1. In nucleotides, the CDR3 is TGTGCCAGCAGTCGCAACGGACAGGGTGGAGCTTTCTTT. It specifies CASSRNGQGGAFF.